In this sample, the clone carrying this T cell receptor beta chain turned up once. In the source study's methods: Estimated nucleated cell counts came from reference gene primer amplification. Sequencing used immunoSEQ multiplex PCR; TCRdb keeps in-frame clones, though not all of them. Clone size and the V and J calls come from that table; the DNA yielded D and trimming. The sample holds tens of thousands of clones, over 75% seen once. This record comes from a study of blood T cell repertoires in COVID-19. Study information: Acute-phase and convalescent COVID-19 samples originated in the United States, Italy and Spain. PBMCs, B-cell-depleted T cells, or T cells provided the cDNA or gDNA that made up the material.

CDR3 length: 16 residues. Germline assignment: CDR1 LNHNV and CDR2 YYDKDF (reference sequence). The J segment lost 4 bases and the V segment lost 3 bases, leaving 6 bases of the junction unmatched. The receptor was derived from a woman aged 60 to 75 with acute or convalescent COVID-19. The chain recombines TRBV15 with TRBJ2-2, with 9 bases matching TRBD1. Sequenced sample: peripheral blood. The CDR3 reads CATSRRTGVGTGELFF. CDR3 DNA sequence: TGTGCCACCAGCAGGAGGACAGGGGTTGGCACCGGGGAGCTGTTTTTT.